This T cell receptor beta chain was identified during a study of cytomegalovirus exposure and HLA in healthy donors. From germline, CDR1 is SGHNT and CDR2 YYREEE (reference sequence). The germline V and J ends were trimmed by 0 bases and 2 bases, with 11 bases remaining between them. The CDR3 is 15 residues long. PCR employed 60 Vbeta and 13 Jbeta primers. Some clones are missing from TCRdb's copy, which holds only in-frame ones; the method was immunoSEQ multiplex PCR. The sample includes approximately 200,000 clones, roughly 72% of them seen just once. Sequences were obtained from PBMCs. The chain employs TRBV5-4 and TRBJ1-1; no reliable D call. The clonotype originates from a young man in good health and CMV-seronegative. This CDR3 is CASSLATAPNTEAFF. CDR3 coding DNA: TGTGCCAGCAGCTTGGCTACAGCTCCTAACACTGAAGCTTTCTTT.